The 29 T cell receptor beta chains below were found in one sample sequenced in a study of read filtering for tumor transcriptome and immune sequencing. Molecular barcoded adaptors covering alpha/delta and beta/gamma chains were used on roughly 370 ng RNA. TCRdb re-analysed the reads in MiXCR, keeping a single row per CDR3 protein. The table includes around 60,000 distinct CDR3 sequences, about a fifth detected once. Material: a population of CD138-negative cells sorted from bone marrow. These receptors came from a donor at least 40 years old with multiple myeloma.

This clonotype came up a few times. A much larger clone lies one base from this, so it may be a read error. The V gene is TRBV20-1, the J gene TRBJ1-2; D remains unclear. V was clipped by 7 bases and J by 3 bases, with 18 bases between them. CDR1 is DFQATT and CDR2 is SNEGSKA in the germline V gene (reference sequence). CDR3 length: 14 amino acids. CDR3 region: CSVVEVVRDYGYTF. The CDR3 coding sequence is TGCAGTGTCGTCGAAGTCGTAAGGGACTATGGCTACACCTTC.

This clonotype came up many times. CDR3 coding DNA: TGTGCCAGCAGTTCCGTACAGGGGGATGAGCAGTTCTTC. The encoded protein is CASSSVQGDEQFF. The J gene is TRBJ2-1, the V gene TRBV28; 8 bases are shared with TRBD1. The CDR3 spans 13 residues. Germline-derived CDR1 and CDR2 are MDHEN and SYDVKM. After removal of 4 bases from V and 8 bases from J, the junction contained 4 bases not matched to a gene. Combining the CDR3 with reference TRBV28 and TRBJ2-1 gives the whole variable domain DVKVTQSSRYLVKRTGEKVFLECVQDMDHENMFWYRQDPGLGLRLIYFSYDVKMKEKGDIPEGYSVSREKKERFSLILESASTNQTSMYLCASSSVQGDEQFFGPGTRLTVL.

Of note for this clonotype: Possible read error: a much larger clone is one base away. This sequence joins TRBV28 and TRBJ2-5, with D unresolved. Germline lookup yields CDR1 MDHEN and CDR2 SYDVKM. This CDR3 has 12 residues. V dropped 5 bases and J dropped 3 bases, with 7 bases sitting between them. The CDR3 coding sequence is TGTGCCAGCAGTCAGGCCGAAGAGACCCAGTACTTC. Its translation is CASSQAEETQYF.

By sample share, this clonotype is large (0.1 to 1%). This chain uses TRBV4-1 with TRBJ2-1, with 8 bases identical to TRBD2. V was clipped by 2 bases and J by 10 bases; unmatched bases: 4. Germline loops: CDR1 MGHRA, CDR2 YSYEKL. This CDR3 is built from 13 residues. CDR3 in DNA: TGCGCCAGCAGCCAAAAACTAGCGGCCGAGCAGTTCTTC. Amino acid sequence: CASSQKLAAEQFF.

In this sample, this clonotype turned up many times. The conserved final phenylalanine or tryptophan is absent from the CDR3, which likely points to a read error. The DNA is omitted, as the CDR3 cannot be located on it reliably, and the CDR3 follows TCRdb's listing. This sequence joins TRBV12-3 or TRBV12-4 and TRBJ2-7; whether TRBD2, the table's D call, matches the DNA was not checked. With termini counted, the CDR3 has 9 amino acids. The CDR3 is CASPTRTLY.

This clonotype has a count of ten or more. The chain links TRBV5-1 to TRBJ2-1; TRBD1 agrees at 9 bases. V lost 3 bases, J lost 8 bases, and 9 bases stayed unmatched. Germline CDR1 reads SGHRS; CDR2 reads YFSETQ. The CDR3 is made up of 15 amino acids. The CDR3 reads CASSWGTGRVDEQFF. The CDR3 DNA is TGCGCCAGCAGCTGGGGGACAGGGAGAGTAGATGAGCAGTTCTTC.

This clonotype came up many times. The J gene is TRBJ2-5, the V gene TRBV5-1; 8 nucleotides line up with TRBD1. J was trimmed by 3 bases and V by 2 bases; bases with no gene match: 6. Germline V gives CDR1 SGHRS, CDR2 YFSETQ. CDR3 length equals 15 residues. CDR3: CASSFSRTGKETQYF. The CDR3 coding sequence is TGCGCCAGCAGCTTCTCCAGGACAGGGAAAGAGACCCAGTACTTC.

Points on this clonotype: This likely came from a read error, as a far larger clone is one base away. The genes are TRBV6-5 and TRBJ2-3; D unresolved. This CDR3 spans 11 amino acids. Germline CDR1 is MNHEY and CDR2 is SVGAGI. In DNA, the CDR3 is TGTGCCAGCAGCAACACAGATACGCAGTGTTTT. Translated, it gives CASSNTDTQCF.

Comment on this clonotype: One junction end disagrees with the germline gene, perhaps due to a read error. The CDR3 DNA is TGTGCCAGCAGTTTAAACAGGGGCACTGAAGCTCTCTTT. It encodes CASSLNRGTEALF. The chain has TRBV12-3 or TRBV12-4 and TRBJ1-1, with 7 bases identical to TRBD1. CDR3 length: 13 amino acids.

This clonotype was counted many times. The chain employs TRBV4-1 and TRBJ2-7; maybe TRBD1 (6 bases). With 2 bases removed from V and 5 bases from J, the gap between germline ends came to 10 bases. The CDR3 has 13 residues. The germline V gene encodes CDR1 MGHRA and CDR2 YSYEKL. CDR3 DNA sequence: TGCGCCAGCAGCCAAAAACAGGGCCACGAGCAGTACTTC. Translating it yields CASSQKQGHEQYF.

In this sample, this clonotype turned up once. The chain uses TRBV29-1 and TRBJ2-2; tentatively, D is TRBD2 (6 bases). V was cut by 7 bases and J by 4 bases, with 16 bases left in between. This CDR3 contains 14 residues. In germline, CDR1 is SQVTM, CDR2 ANQGSEA. The CDR3 DNA is TGCAGCGGAGGTGTCGGGGGAGTCACCGGGGAGCTGTTTTTT. Protein product: CSGGVGGVTGELFF.

This clonotype was counted ten times or more. The chain is built from TRBV20-1 and TRBJ1-2, with D tentatively TRBD1 (5 bases). V gave up 3 bases and J gave up 4 bases, with 12 bases separating them. In germline, CDR1 is DFQATT, CDR2 SNEGSKA (reference sequence). The CDR3 runs to 13 residues. CDR3: CSASLGVGYGYTF. CDR3 in DNA: TGCAGTGCTAGCTTAGGGGTTGGCTATGGCTACACCTTC.

Many counts were recorded for this clonotype. The chain couples TRBV3-1 to TRBJ2-5, with 11 bases fitting TRBD2. The germline V gene has CDR1 LGHDT and CDR2 YNNKEL (reference sequence). This CDR3 is 16 amino acids long. Trimming cost V 3 bases and J 1 base; bases outside gene matches: 4. The CDR3 region has the DNA TGTGCCAGCAGCCATGCGACTAGCGGGACCCAAGAGACCCAGTACTTC. This translates into CASSHATSGTQETQYF.

About this clonotype itself: This may stem from a read error, because a much larger clone lies one nucleotide away. V gene TRBV28 combines with J gene TRBJ2-7; D may be TRBD2 (6 bases). Trimming cost V 5 bases and J 2 bases, with 13 bases left between them. The germline V gene has CDR1 MDHEN and CDR2 SYDVKM. This CDR3 is 14 amino acids long. CDR3 bases: TGTGCCAGCAGTCTTCCACGGACTACCTACGAGCAGTACTTC. Translated, it gives CASSLPRTTYEQYF.

As concerns this clonotype: The conserved closing phenylalanine or tryptophan is absent in this CDR3, likely reflecting a read error. The rearrangement links TRBV10-2 to TRBJ2-1; 9 bases match TRBD2. The trim removed 2 bases at V and 11 bases at J, leaving 13 bases unmatched. Germline V gene data show CDR1 as WSHSY and CDR2 as SAAADI. The CDR3 length is 16 residues. The CDR3 here is CASSERLAGWRYKQFL. DNA of the CDR3: TGCGCCAGCAGTGAGCGGCTAGCGGGATGGCGTTATAAGCAGTTCCTC.

Many counts were recorded for this clonotype. V usage is TRBV28 and J usage is TRBJ2-6; no firm D call. Per germline, CDR1 MDHEN and CDR2 SYDVKM. V lost 8 bases, J lost 4 bases, and 9 bases lay in between. The CDR3 loop spans 13 amino acids. CDR3 sequence (DNA): TGTGCCAGCCGAAATTCGGGGGCCAACGTCCTGACTTTC. Translation gives CASRNSGANVLTF.

This clonotype occurred many times. The gene calls are TRBV20-1 and TRBJ2-1; 9 positions match TRBD2. There are 14 residues in the CDR3. The J segment lost 7 bases and the V segment lost 0 bases, leaving 4 bases of the junction unmatched. Germline CDR1 and CDR2: DFQATT and SNEGSKA (reference sequence). CDR3 sequence: CSARDSGGRNEQFF. The CDR3 region has the DNA TGCAGTGCTAGAGATAGCGGGGGCCGGAATGAGCAGTTCTTC.

This clonotype was seen repeatedly, ten times or more. The rearrangement uses TRBV11-3 and TRBJ2-3; TRBD2 matches 10 bases. CDR1 and CDR2 (germline): SGHNT, YENEEA. The J segment lost 2 bases and the V segment lost 4 bases, leaving 12 bases of the junction unmatched. This CDR3 has 18 residues. CDR3 protein: CASSSQREGHVVTDTQYF. The CDR3 DNA sequence: TGTGCCAGCAGCTCACAGCGGGAGGGCCATGTGGTCACAGATACGCAGTATTTT.

The rearrangement joins TRBV6-6 to TRBJ2-7, with 10 bases matching TRBD1. Unmatched junction bases numbered 8, after V lost 4 bases and J lost 2 bases. The CDR3 is 16 amino acids. Per germline, CDR1 MNHNY and CDR2 SVGAGI (reference sequence). As DNA, the CDR3 is TGTGCCAGCAGTTTGCGAAATGGACAGGGGGCCTACGAGCAGTACTTC. This codes for CASSLRNGQGAYEQYF.

This clonotype was seen a handful of times. This chain joins TRBV2 and TRBJ1-1; D is ambiguous. Germline lookup yields CDR1 SNHLY and CDR2 FYNNEI. CDR3 length equals 16 residues. The germline V and J ends were trimmed by 1 base and 1 base, with 13 bases remaining between them. The CDR3 DNA is TGTGCCAGCAGTGAAGTCATGGGCAGCCAGAACACTGAAGCTTTCTTT. It codes for CASSEVMGSQNTEAFF.

There are many counts of this clonotype. The chain uses TRBV18 and TRBJ1-5, with 7 bases fitting TRBD1. Germline V CDR1 and CDR2: KGHSH, LQKENI. The CDR3 covers 15 residues. V lost 6 bases, J lost 4 bases, and 9 bases stayed unmatched. The DNA of the CDR3 is TGTGCCAGCTCCCCGTGGGCAGGGGGTAATCAGCCCCAGCATTTT. It yields the protein CASSPWAGGNQPQHF.

This clonotype was counted between two and nine times. The chain links TRBV28 to TRBJ2-7; possible D gene TRBD2, 7 bases. The CDR3 runs to 16 residues. V lost 6 bases, J lost 0 bases, and 18 bases lay in between. Germline CDR1 is MDHEN and CDR2 is SYDVKM. The CDR3 spells CASSSRGLADSYEQYF. The CDR3 bases are TGTGCCAGCAGCAGCCGGGGGCTAGCGGACTCCTACGAGCAGTACTTC.

This clonotype showed up many times. The chain carries TRBV7-3 and TRBJ2-1, with D tentatively TRBD2 (6 bases). This CDR3 comprises 15 residues. Trimming left V 4 bases short and J 0 bases short, with 10 bases between. Per the germline V gene, CDR1 is SGHTA and CDR2 is FQGTGA. CDR3 sequence reads: CASSSDSGSYNEQFF. As DNA, the CDR3 is TGTGCCAGCAGCTCCGATAGCGGCTCCTACAATGAGCAGTTCTTC.

Details on this clonotype: This may come from a read error, since a much larger clone is one base off. V is TRBV7-2 and J is TRBJ2-7; D unresolved. V lost 1 base and J 3 bases, leaving 10 bases between the germline ends. This CDR3 spans 14 amino acids. Germline lookup yields CDR1 SGHTA and CDR2 FQGNSA. CDR3 sequence (DNA): TGTGCCAGCAGCTTAGAAGTTGACGGCTACGAGCAGTACTTC. This translates into CASSLEVDGYEQYF.

This clonotype was seen repeatedly, ten times or more. The chain's CDR3 is CASSREFQETQYF. The CDR3 DNA is TGTGCCAGCAGCCGCGAGTTCCAAGAGACCCAGTACTTC. The V call is TRBV7-2, the J call TRBJ2-5; the D is unclear. Trimming pared 5 bases from V and 1 base from J, leaving 8 bases between. Germline CDR1 reads SGHTA; CDR2 reads FQGNSA. This CDR3 region has 13 residues.

Concerning this clonotype itself: Possible read error: a much larger clone is one base away. The CDR3 spells CASSLAVHMNTEASF. CDR3 bases: TGTGCCAGCAGCTTAGCGGTACACATGAACACTGAAGCTTCCTTT. The chain couples TRBV5-6 to TRBJ1-1; D not resolved. This CDR3 contains 15 residues. The germline gives CDR1 SGHDT, CDR2 YYEEEE.

V gene TRBV19 combines with J gene TRBJ1-5; D is uncertain. In germline, CDR1 is LNHDA, CDR2 SQIVND (reference sequence). The V end was cut by 8 bases, the J end by 0 bases, with 11 bases between. The CDR3 covers 14 residues. This chain's CDR3 is CASPDGDSNQPQHF. The CDR3 DNA reads as TGTGCCAGTCCGGACGGCGATAGCAATCAGCCCCAGCATTTT.

This clonotype occurred many times. The CDR3 DNA is TGTGCCAGCAGCCAAGATGCTAGCGGGGGGTTTTACGAGCAGTACTTC. This codes for CASSQDASGGFYEQYF. The rearrangement joins TRBV3-1 to TRBJ2-7; TRBD2 aligns across 11 bases. CDR3 length: 16 amino acids. The V segment lost 0 bases and the J segment 4 bases; nucleotides outside the gene matches: 5. CDR1 LGHDT and CDR2 YNNKEL come from the germline V gene (reference sequence).

As concerns this clonotype: Being one base from a much bigger clone, this may be a read error. The rearrangement joins TRBV10-3 to TRBJ2-7, with TRBD1 matching over 9 bases. With 5 bases clipped from V and 5 bases from J, the junction kept 10 bases outside the gene matches. This CDR3 is built from 15 residues. The germline V gene encodes CDR1 ENHRY and CDR2 SYGVKD. The CDR3, as DNA: TGTGCCATCAGTCCTAAGGGACAGGGTATCCACGAGCAGTACTTC. It specifies CAISPKGQGIHEQYF.